The following is a TCR beta chain sequence with its context. This clonotype was observed many times. Its antigen remains unidentified. No clone much larger than this one lies a single base away; base qualities are absent. RNA from unsorted whole blood was extracted with TRIzol reagent, and germline DNA was obtained with the DNeasy Blood & Tissue kit. Patients had chronic HBV infection and were treatment-naive at sampling. Before surgery, 4 to 5 milliliters of peripheral blood were collected into K2EDTA tubes. From a lookup of the germline V gene, CDR1 and CDR2 are SQVTM and ANQGSEA. The CDR3 measures 12 amino acids from cysteine to phenylalanine. The kept DNA is CDR3 alone, 36 bases in frame from the first base. A constant-region primer and ProtoScript II reverse transcriptase were used to reverse-transcribe TCRbeta-specific cDNA from approximately 550 ng total RNA. The TCRbeta libraries were prepared through three rounds of nested multiplex PCR following a slightly modified ARM-PCR procedure. Multiplex TRBV1-TRBV30 forward primers and a Cbeta reverse primer were used in the first two PCR rounds, each of which was run for approximately 10 cycles. Sample barcodes and Illumina adapters were attached in a final 25-cycle PCR using Deep VentR polymerase. Before sequencing, amplicons between 200 and 500 bp were purified from gel using a QIAquick gel extraction kit. TCRbeta amplicons were sequenced on an Illumina HiSeq 2500 with 250-bp paired-end reads. As for the original processing: Trimmomatic v0.33 was used to quality-trim the reads, and FLASH v1.2.11 was used to merge paired reads so that full CDR3 sequences could be recovered. MiGEC v1.2.1b assigned V, D and J germline segments to the rearranged TCRbeta sequences. Clonotype statistics, along with Shannon-Wiener diversity indices, were calculated using VDJtools v1.0.0. To reduce sampling bias, subsequent analyses other than the diversity analysis used only the 250 most abundant clonotypes in each sample. The raw public reads went through TCRdb reprocessing: fastp at Q25, MiXCR clone calling, in-frame beta chains kept. Rows are unified per CDR3 protein, each entry keeping the most common DNA and genes. The V and J calls and clone size are TCRdb's, not the authors'. The sample table shows about 300,000 distinct CDR3 sequences, and around three fifths are seen once. Clones ranked in the top ten supply roughly 9% of the sample.

This entry is derived from a study of tumor-infiltrating lymphocytes in primary liver carcinoma (dated by TCRdb to between 2016 and 2019). Regarding the study in general: Surgical resection was performed in China between 2015 and 2016 on about 5 patients with histopathologically diagnosed primary liver carcinoma. Of the five patients, three men and two women aged 30 to 69 years, four had hepatocellular carcinoma and one had combined HCC and intrahepatic cholangiocarcinoma. The study combined TCRbeta repertoire sequencing, expression microarrays and whole-exome sequencing across five regions of each liver tumor, with adjacent normal tissue and blood. A total of about 35 specimens from 5 patients went through TCRbeta repertoire sequencing, namely 25 tumor regions, 5 adjacent noncancerous liver tissues and 5 peripheral blood samples. Samples yielded roughly 3.5 to 8 million productive TCRbeta reads; read depth did not differ significantly between tissue types. Tumors of the five patients were stage T1-T3 N0M0 with maximum diameters of about 4 to 10 cm. High reproducibility was observed for the technical replicate repertoires, with mean shared-clone rates roughly 0.87 and correlation coefficients above 0.98.

What the authors observed across the whole study: The top 250 clones accounted for a significantly greater share of the repertoire in tumors than in blood (p = 0.039). Because sequencing covered only the TCR beta chain and unpaired alpha chains were not captured, true repertoire diversity is likely underestimated. Bulk unsorted samples precluded comparing CD4+ and CD8+ T cell repertoires. With just a handful of patients in the study, the authors point out that the findings should be validated in a larger study. Consistent with antigen-driven expansion, pairs of tumor regions showed higher repertoire overlap (mean about 36%) than either tumor-adjacent pairs (approximately 17%) or tumor-blood pairs (around 15%).

Sequencing was carried out using peripheral blood. The chain was built from TRBV29-1 and TRBJ2-1; TRBD2 fits 9 bases in the junction. This clonotype was sampled from a man in his forties or fifties with primary liver carcinoma and hepatitis B virus infection. The DNA reads TGCACCTCCGGGACTAGCAGAAATGAGCAGTTCTTC. The resulting protein is CTSGTSRNEQFF.